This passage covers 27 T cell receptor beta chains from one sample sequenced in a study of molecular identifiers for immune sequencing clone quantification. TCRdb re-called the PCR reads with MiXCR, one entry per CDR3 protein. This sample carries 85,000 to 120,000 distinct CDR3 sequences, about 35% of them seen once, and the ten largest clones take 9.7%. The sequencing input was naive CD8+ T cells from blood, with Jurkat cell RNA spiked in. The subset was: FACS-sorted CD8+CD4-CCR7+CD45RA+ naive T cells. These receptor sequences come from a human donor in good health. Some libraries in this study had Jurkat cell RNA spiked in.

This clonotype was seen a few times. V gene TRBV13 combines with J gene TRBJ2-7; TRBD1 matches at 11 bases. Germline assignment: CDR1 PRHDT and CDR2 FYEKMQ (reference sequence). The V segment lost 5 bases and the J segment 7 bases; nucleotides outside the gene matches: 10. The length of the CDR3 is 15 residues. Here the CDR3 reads CASSGPGQGVWEQYF. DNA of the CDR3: TGTGCCAGCAGCGGGCCGGGACAGGGGGTCTGGGAGCAGTACTTC.

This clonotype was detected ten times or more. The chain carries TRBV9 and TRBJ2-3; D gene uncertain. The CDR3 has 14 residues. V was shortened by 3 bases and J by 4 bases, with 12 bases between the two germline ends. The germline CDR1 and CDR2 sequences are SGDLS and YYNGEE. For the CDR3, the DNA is TGTGCCAGCAGCGACTCCCAATTGTCAGATACGCAGTATTTT. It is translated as CASSDSQLSDTQYF.

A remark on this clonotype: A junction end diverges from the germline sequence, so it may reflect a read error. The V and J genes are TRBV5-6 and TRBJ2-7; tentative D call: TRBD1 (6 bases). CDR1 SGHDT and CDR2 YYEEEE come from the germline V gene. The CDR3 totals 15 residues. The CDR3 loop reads CASSGTIQGPYEQHF. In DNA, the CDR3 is TGTGCCAGCAGCGGTACGATACAGGGTCCCTACGAGCAGCACTTC.

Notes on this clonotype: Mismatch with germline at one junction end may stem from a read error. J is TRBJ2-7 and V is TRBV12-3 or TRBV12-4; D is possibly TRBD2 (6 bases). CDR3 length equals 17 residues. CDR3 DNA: TGTGCCAGGAGTTGGGGTATCGGGGGAAGTAGCTCCTACGAGCAGTACTTC. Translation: CARSWGIGGSSSYEQYF.

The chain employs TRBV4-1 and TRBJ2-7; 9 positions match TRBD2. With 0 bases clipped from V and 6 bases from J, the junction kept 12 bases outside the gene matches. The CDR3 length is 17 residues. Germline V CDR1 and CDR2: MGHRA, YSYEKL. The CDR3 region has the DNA TGCGCCAGCAGCCAAGAGGGGGTAGCGGGAGTTTCTCTCGAGCAGTACTTC. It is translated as CASSQEGVAGVSLEQYF.

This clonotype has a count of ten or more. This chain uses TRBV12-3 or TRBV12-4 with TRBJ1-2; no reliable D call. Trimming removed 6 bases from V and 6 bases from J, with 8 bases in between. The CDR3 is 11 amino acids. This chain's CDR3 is CASRSQDGYTF. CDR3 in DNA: TGTGCCAGCAGAAGCCAGGATGGCTACACCTTC.

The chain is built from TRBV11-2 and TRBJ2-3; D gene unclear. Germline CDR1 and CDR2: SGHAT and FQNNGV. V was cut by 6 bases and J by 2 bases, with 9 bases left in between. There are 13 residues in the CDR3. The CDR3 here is CASRHRATDTQYF. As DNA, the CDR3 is TGTGCCAGCAGACACCGGGCCACAGATACGCAGTATTTT. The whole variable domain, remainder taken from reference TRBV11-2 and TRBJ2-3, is EAGVAQSPRYKIIEKRQSVAFWCNPISGHATLYWYQQILGQGPKLLIQFQNNGVVDDSQLPKDRFSAERLKGVDSTLKIQPAKLEDSAVYLCASRHRATDTQYFGPGTRLTVL.

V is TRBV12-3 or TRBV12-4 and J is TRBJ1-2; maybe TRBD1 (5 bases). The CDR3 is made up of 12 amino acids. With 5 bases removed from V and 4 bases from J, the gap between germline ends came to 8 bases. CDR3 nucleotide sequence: TGTGCCAGCAGTCCCGACAGCTATGGCTACACCTTC. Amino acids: CASSPDSYGYTF.

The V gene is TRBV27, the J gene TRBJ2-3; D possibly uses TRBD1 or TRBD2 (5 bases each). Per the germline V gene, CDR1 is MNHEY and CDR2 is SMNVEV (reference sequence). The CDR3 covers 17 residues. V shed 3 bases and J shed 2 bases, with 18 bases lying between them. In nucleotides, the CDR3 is TGTGCCAGCAGTTTTTGGGACGGATTCACTTACACAGATACGCAGTATTTT. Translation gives CASSFWDGFTYTDTQYF.

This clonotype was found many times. CDR3 sequence: CASSLGLPAAYEQYF. CDR3 bases: TGTGCCAGCAGCCTGGGACTACCCGCGGCCTACGAGCAGTACTTC. The genes are TRBV27 and TRBJ2-7; TRBD2 aligns across 7 bases. Germline V CDR1 and CDR2: MNHEY, SMNVEV (reference sequence). J gave up 2 bases and V 6 bases, and 10 bases lay outside the gene matches. CDR3 length: 15 residues.

CDR3 nucleotides: TGTGCCAGCAATAACAGGAGAAGCGAAGAGACCCAGTACTTC. The encoded protein is CASNNRRSEETQYF. The V and J genes are TRBV6-1 and TRBJ2-5, with D possibly TRBD1 on 5 matching bases. This CDR3 comprises 14 residues. The germline V gene encodes CDR1 MNHNS and CDR2 SASEGT. Trimming left V 7 bases short and J 3 bases short, with 15 bases between.

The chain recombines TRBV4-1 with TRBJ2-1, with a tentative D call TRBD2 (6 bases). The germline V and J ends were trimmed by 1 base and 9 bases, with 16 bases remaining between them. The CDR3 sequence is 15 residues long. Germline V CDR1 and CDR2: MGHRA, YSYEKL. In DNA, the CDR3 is TGCGCCAGCAGCCAAGTCGGGAGAGGGTTGAGTGAGCAGTTCTTC. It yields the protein CASSQVGRGLSEQFF.

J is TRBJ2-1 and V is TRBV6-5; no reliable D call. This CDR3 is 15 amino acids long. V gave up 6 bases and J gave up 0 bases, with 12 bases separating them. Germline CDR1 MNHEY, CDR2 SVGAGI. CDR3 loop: CASSSGPSSYNEQFF. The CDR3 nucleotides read TGTGCCAGCAGCTCCGGTCCCAGCTCCTACAATGAGCAGTTCTTC.

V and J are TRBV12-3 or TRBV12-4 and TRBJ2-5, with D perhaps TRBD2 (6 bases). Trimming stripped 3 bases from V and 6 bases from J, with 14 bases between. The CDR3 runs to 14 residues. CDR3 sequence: CASSFTPGSKTQYF. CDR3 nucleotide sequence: TGTGCCAGCAGTTTTACCCCCGGGAGTAAGACCCAGTACTTC.

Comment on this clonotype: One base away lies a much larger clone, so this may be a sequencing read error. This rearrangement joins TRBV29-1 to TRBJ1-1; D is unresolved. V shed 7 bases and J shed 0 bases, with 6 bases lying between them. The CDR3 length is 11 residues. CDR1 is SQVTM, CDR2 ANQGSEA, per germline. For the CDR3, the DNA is TGCAGCGGAGTCCTGAACACTGAAGCTTTCTTT. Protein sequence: CSGVLNTEAFF. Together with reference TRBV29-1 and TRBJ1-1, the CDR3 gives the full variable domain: SAVISQKPSRDICQRGTSLTIQCQVDSQVTMMFWYRQQPGQSLTLIATANQGSEATYESGFVIDKFPISRPNLTFSTLTVSNMSPEDSSIYLCSGVLNTEAFFGQGTRLTVV.

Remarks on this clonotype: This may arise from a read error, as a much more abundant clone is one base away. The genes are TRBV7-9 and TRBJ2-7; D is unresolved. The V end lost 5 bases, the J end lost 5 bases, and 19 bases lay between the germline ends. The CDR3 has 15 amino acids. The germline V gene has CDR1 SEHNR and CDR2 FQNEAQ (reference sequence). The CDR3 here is CASSPSSPGPDEQYF. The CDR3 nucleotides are TGTGCCAGCAGCCCTAGTTCTCCCGGGCCCGACGAGCAGTACTTC.

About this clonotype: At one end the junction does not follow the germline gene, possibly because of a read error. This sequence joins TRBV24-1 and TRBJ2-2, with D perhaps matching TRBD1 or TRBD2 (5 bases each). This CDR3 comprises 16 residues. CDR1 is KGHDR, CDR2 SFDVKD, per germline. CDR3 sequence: CSTSEHRGRNTGELFF. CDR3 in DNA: TGTTCCACCAGTGAACATAGGGGACGCAACACCGGGGAGCTGTTTTTT.

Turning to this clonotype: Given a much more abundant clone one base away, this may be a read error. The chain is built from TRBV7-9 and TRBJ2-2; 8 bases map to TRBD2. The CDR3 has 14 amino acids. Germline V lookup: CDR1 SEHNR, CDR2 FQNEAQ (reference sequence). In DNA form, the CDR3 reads TGTGCCAGCAGCTTAAGCGGGAGAGCCGGGGAGCTGCTTTTT. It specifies CASSLSGRAGELLF.

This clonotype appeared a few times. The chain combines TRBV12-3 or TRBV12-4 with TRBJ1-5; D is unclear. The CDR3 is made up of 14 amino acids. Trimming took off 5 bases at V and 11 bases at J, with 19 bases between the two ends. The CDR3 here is CASSDVAGLKTQHF. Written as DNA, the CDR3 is TGTGCCAGCAGTGACGTGGCAGGCCTCAAGACCCAGCATTTT.

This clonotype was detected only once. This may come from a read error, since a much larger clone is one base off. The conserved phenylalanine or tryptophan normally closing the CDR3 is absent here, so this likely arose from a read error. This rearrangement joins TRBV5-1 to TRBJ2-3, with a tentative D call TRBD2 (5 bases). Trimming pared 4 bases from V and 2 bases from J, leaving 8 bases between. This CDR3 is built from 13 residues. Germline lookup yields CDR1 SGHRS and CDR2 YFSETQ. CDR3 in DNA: TGCGCCAGCAGCCCGGACTTCACAGATACGCAGTATCTT. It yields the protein CASSPDFTDTQYL.

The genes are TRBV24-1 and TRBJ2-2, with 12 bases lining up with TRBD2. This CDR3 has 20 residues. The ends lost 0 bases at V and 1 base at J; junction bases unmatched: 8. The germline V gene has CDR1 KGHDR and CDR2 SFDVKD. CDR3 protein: CATSDLRGLAGHENTGELFF. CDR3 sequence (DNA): TGTGCCACCAGTGATTTGCGAGGACTAGCGGGACATGAGAACACCGGGGAGCTGTTTTTT.

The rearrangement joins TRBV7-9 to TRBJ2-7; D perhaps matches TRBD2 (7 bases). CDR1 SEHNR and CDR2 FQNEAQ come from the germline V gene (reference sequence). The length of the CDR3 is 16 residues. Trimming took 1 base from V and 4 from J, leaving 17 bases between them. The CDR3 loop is CASSLGLGQRGYEQYF. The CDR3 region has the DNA TGTGCCAGCAGCTTAGGACTAGGACAGCGGGGATACGAGCAGTACTTC.

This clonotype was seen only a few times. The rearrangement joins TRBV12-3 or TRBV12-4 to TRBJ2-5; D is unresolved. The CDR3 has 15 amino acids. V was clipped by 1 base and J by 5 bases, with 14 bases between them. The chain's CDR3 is CASSLGAPVTETQYF. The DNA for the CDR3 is TGTGCCAGCAGTTTAGGGGCGCCAGTTACGGAGACCCAGTACTTC.

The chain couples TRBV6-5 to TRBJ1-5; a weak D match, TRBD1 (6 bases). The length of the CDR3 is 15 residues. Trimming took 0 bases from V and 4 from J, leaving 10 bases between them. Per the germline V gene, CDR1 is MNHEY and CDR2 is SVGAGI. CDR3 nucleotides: TGTGCCAGCAGTTACTCGGGGGCAGCAAATCAGCCCCAGCATTTT. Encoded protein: CASSYSGAANQPQHF.

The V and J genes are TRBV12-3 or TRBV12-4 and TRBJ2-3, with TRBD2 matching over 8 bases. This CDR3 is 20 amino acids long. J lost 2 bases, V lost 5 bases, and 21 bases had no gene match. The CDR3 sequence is CASSPPGLTGGLYDTDTQYF. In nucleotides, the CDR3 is TGTGCCAGCAGTCCCCCGGGACTAACGGGAGGGCTATATGACACAGATACGCAGTATTTT.

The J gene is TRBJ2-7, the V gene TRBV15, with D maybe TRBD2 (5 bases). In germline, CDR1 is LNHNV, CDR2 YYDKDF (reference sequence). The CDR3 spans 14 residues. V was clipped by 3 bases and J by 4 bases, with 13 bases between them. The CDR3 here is CATSSQRTLYEQYF. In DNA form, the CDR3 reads TGTGCCACCAGCAGCCAGCGGACTCTTTACGAGCAGTACTTC.

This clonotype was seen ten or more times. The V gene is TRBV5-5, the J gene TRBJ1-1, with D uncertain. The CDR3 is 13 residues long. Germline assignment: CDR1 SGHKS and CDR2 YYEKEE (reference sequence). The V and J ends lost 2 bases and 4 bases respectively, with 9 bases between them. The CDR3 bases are TGTGCCAGCAGCTTAGGAACTGGCACTGAAGCTTTCTTT. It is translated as CASSLGTGTEAFF.